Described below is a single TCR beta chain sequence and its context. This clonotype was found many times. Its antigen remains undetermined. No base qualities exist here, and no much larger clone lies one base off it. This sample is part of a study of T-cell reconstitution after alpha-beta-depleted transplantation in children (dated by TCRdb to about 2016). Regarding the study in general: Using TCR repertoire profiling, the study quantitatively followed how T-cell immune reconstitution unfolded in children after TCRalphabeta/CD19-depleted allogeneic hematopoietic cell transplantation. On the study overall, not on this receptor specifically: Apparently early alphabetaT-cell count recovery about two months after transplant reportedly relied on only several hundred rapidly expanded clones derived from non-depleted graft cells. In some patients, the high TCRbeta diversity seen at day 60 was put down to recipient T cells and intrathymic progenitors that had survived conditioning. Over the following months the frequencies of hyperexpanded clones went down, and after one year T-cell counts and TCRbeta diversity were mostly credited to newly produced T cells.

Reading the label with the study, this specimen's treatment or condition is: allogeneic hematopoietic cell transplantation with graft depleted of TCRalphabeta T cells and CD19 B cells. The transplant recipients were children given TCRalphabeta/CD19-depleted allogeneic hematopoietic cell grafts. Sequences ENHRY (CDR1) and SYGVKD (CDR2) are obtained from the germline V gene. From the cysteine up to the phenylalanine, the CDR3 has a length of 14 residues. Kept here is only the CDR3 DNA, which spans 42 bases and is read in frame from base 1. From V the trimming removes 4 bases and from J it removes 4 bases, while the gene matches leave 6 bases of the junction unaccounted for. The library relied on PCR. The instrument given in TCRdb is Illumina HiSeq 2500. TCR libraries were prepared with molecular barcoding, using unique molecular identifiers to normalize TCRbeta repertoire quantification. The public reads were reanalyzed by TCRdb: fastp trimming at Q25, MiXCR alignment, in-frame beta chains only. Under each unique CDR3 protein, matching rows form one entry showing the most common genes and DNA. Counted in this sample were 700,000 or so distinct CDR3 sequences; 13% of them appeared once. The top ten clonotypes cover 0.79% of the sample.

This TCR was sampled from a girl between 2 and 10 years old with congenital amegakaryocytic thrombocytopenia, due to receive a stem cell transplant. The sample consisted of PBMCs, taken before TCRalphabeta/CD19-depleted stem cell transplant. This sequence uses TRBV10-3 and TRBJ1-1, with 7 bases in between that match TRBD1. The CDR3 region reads CAISAGGGFTEAFF. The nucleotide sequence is TGTGCCATCAGTGCAGGGGGGGGATTCACTGAAGCTTTCTTT.